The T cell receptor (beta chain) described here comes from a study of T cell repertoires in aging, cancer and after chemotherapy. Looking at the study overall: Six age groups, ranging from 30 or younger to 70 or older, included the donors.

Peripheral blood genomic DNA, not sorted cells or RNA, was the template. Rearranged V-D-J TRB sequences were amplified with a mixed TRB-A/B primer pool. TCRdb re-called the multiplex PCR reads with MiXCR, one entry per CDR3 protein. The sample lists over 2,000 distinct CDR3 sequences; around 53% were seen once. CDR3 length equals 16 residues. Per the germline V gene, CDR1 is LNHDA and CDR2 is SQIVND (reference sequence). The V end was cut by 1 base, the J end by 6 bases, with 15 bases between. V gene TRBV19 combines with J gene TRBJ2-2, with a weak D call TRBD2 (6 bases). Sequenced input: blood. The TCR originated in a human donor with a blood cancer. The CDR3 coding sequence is TGTGCCAGTAGTATAGGCCTAATGGGAGGAGCCGGGGAGCTGTTTTTT. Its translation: CASSIGLMGGAGELFF. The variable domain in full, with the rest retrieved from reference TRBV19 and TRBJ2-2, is DGGITQSPKYLFRKEGQNVTLSCEQNLNHDAMYWYRQDPGQGLRLIYYSQIVNDFQKGDIAEGYSVSREKKESFPLTVTSAQKNPTAFYLCASSIGLMGGAGELFFGEGSRLTVL.